A single T cell receptor (beta chain) is shown here with its context. The CDR3 contains 17 residues. V was pared by 1 base and J by 6 bases, with 12 bases of the junction left unmatched. Germline assignment: CDR1 SGHVS and CDR2 FQNEAQ. Autoimmune disease history or systemic immunosuppression was exclusionary. The study sampled blood at baseline, cycle 4 day 1, and cycle 7 day 1. The sample belongs to a study of OX40 agonist ivuxolimab in advanced cancers. In the study overall: Intravenous ivuxolimab was administered to patients every 2 weeks at 0.01 to 10 mg/kg.

TCRdb's copy holds only in-frame clones and misses some; the assay was immunoSEQ multiplex PCR. Of approximately 60,000 clones in the sample, 82% were seen once. This TCR derives from an adult with an advanced solid tumor such as melanoma, head and neck, liver or kidney cancer. This chain uses TRBV7-8 with TRBJ2-7; TRBD1 aligns across 10 bases. The specimen was CD4+ or CD8+ T cells sorted from blood, collected in a trial of the OX40 agonist ivuxolimab. The CDR3 loop reads CASSLERLGQGRFEQYF. CDR3 DNA: TGTGCCAGCAGCTTAGAGCGGTTGGGACAGGGGAGGTTCGAGCAGTACTTC.